This TCR beta chain was identified during a study of shared clonotypes between healthy human individuals (TCRdb year 2020). With respect to the entire study: A few men and a couple of women, aged 18 to 49 years, made up the cohort. Per donor, three plates each were used for CD4 naive and CD4 memory, two for CD8 naive, and one for CD8 memory. To estimate repertoire size and how much clonotypes are shared between individuals, the study performed deep sequencing of blood TCR repertoires from a few healthy adults. Between about 0.8 and 8.9 billion PBMCs per donor were obtained by leukapheresis. To increase sequencing depth and limit assay-specific biases, TCR repertoire library preparation and sequencing were carried out by different laboratories using diverse techniques.

Using the deep immunoSEQ assay, multiplex PCR amplified TCR CDR3 regions from genomic DNA. For each cell subset, the extracted genomic DNA was distributed evenly across all wells of several immunoSEQ 96-well plates, and each plate served as one replicate. For sorted subsets, 200 to 250 ng of genomic DNA, equivalent to 30,000 or so T cell genomes, went into each replicate PCR. Purified libraries were quantified with a Qubit 3.0 fluorometer, sized on a Bioanalyzer 2100, and re-quantified with the KAPA Library Quantification kit. Every immunoSEQ 96-well plate was sequenced on a separate single-read 150-cycle Illumina NextSeq 550 flow cell. In the source study's methods: The immunoSEQ output contained only junctional sequences without quality scores, so filtering could not match that applied to full-length reads. To assign V/J genes and CDR3, sequences were annotated using PyIR, a Python wrapper for IgBLAST v1.9, with IMGT germline references. Reads were filtered out if the reads had weak V/J assignments (E-value above 1e-6), no CDR3, stop codons, out-of-frame junctions, or ambiguous translated residues. V3J clonotypes were defined by identical inferred V gene, J gene, and CDR3 amino acid sequence. Percentage overlap between repertoires was computed as shared unique clonotypes divided by the size of the smaller repertoire. RTK rarefaction, the Chao1 estimator, and Recon v2.1 estimates of unobserved clonotypes were used to assess repertoire richness. For all TCRbeta clonotypes obtained by the gDNA method from a few donors, generation probabilities were computed with OLGA. TCRdb carries this immuneACCESS record with in-frame sequences only. Its versions omit some clonotypes, under half of them owing to an unresolved V gene in the studies checked, with the rest unexplained. D and trimming come from the DNA, and the V and J calls and clone size come from that table. The sample contains about 2 million clones, over 85% of them found a single time. The ten top clones hold more than 0.1% of the sample.

Donors were healthy HIV-negative adults with no recently reported acute infections or vaccinations. All donors were Caucasian adults living in Nashville, Tennessee, USA. Magnetic negative selection was used to enrich CD4+ T cells, after which naive cells were positively selected on CD45RA and the negative fraction became the memory subset. After blood collection by leukapheresis, PBMCs were isolated using Ficoll-Histopaque density gradient centrifugation and then cryopreserved in the vapor phase of liquid nitrogen. Analytical flow cytometry was used to check the purity and quantity of every magnetically sorted T cell population. Genomic DNA was isolated from every sorted fraction and measured by UV absorbance on a Nanodrop 2000c. On this clone: Its antigen remains undetermined. Base quality data are lacking; no much larger clone is found one base away.

What the research found in general, with its limitations: Compared with non-shared clonotypes, the clonotypes found in all four sorted-subset donors had higher generation probabilities. Based on pairwise subsampling, the degree of clonotype sharing among donors was expected to be affected by sequencing depth. Even with the large sequencing depth, rarefaction of the sorted-subset datasets indicated that sequencing was incomplete. Only blood was sampled, and tissue TCR repertoires likely differ from those in blood. The genetic and exposure-history diversity represented was limited by the small number of donors. Larger estimated clonotype richness was generally found for naive subsets than for memory subsets. Roughly 5.2% of naive CD4, 3.5% of naive CD8, approximately 2.2% of memory CD4, and roughly 0.4% of memory CD8 clonotypes were shared across several donors.

From the cysteine through the phenylalanine, the CDR3 covers 18 amino acids. The DNA shown is the 54-base CDR3, in frame from base 1. V is trimmed back by 0 bases and J by 8 bases, and the junction contains 12 bases that no gene match accounts for. In the germline V gene (reference sequence), CDR1 corresponds to WNHNN and CDR2 to SYGVQD. This clonotype originated in a man in his late teens or twenties in good health. Sequencing used naive CD4+ T cells sorted from blood. Read against the paper, the sample's cell subset or site label means: CD45RA+ positively selected. The chain joins TRBV10-1 to TRBJ2-1, and 11 junction bases match TRBD1. The sequenced DNA: TGCGCCAGCAGTGAGTCCGGACCCTGGACAGGGGGCTTACATGAGCAGTTCTTC. This translates into CASSESGPWTGGLHEQFF.